This entry concerns a single TCR beta chain. These data originate in a study of blood T cell repertoires in COVID-19. There are 15 residues in the CDR3. The germline V gene encodes CDR1 MNHNS and CDR2 SASEGT. With 0 bases clipped from V and 11 bases from J, the junction kept 10 bases outside the gene matches. Using immunoSEQ multiplex PCR, the repertoire was profiled, and TCRdb retains in-frame clones only, with some absent. The table includes some 67,000 clones, approximately 90% detected once. The source is a young woman with acute or convalescent COVID-19. The sample was peripheral blood. The chain recombines TRBV6-1 with TRBJ1-5, with 7 bases fitting TRBD1. The CDR3 DNA reads TGTGCCAGCAGTGAAGCGGGACAGTCTTTGGCCTCCCAGCATTTT. This codes for CASSEAGQSLASQHF.